Below, 20 T cell receptor beta chains from the same sample are listed, as sequenced in a study of blood T cell repertoires in COVID-19. The table came from immunoSEQ multiplex PCR; TCRdb's copy has only in-frame clones and leaves some out. The table includes about 210,000 clones, around 82% detected once. The sample was peripheral blood. These receptors all come from a woman in her fifties or sixties with acute or convalescent COVID-19.

This chain joins TRBV9 and TRBJ2-1; 7 bases match TRBD2. Germline trimming cut 0 bases from V and 5 bases from J; bases unmatched to any gene: 8. The germline V gene encodes CDR1 SGDLS and CDR2 YYNGEE. The CDR3 totals 16 residues. CDR3 bases: TGTGCCAGCAGCGTAGAGGGGCTAGCGGACCACAATGAGCAGTTCTTC. Translated: CASSVEGLADHNEQFF.

The chain links TRBV6-1 to TRBJ2-7; 8 bases fit TRBD1. Germline trimming cut 1 base from V and 3 bases from J; bases unmatched to any gene: 5. CDR1 MNHNS and CDR2 SASEGT come from the germline V gene. This CDR3 comprises 15 residues. This CDR3 is CASSEEGTGLYEQYF. The CDR3 DNA sequence: TGTGCCAGCAGTGAAGAGGGGACAGGTCTCTACGAGCAGTACTTC.

V is TRBV19 and J is TRBJ2-3; 8 nucleotides agree with TRBD2. J gave up 4 bases and V 1 base, and 1 base lay outside the gene matches. The CDR3 runs 14 residues. Germline lookup yields CDR1 LNHDA and CDR2 SQIVND (reference sequence). The CDR3 DNA is TGTGCCAGTAGTATAGCGGGAGGGCCAGATACGCAGTATTTT. Translated, it gives CASSIAGGPDTQYF.

The chain recombines TRBV6-1 with TRBJ2-1, with D perhaps matching TRBD1 (5 bases). CDR3 length: 13 residues. Germline-derived CDR1 and CDR2 are MNHNS and SASEGT. V gave up 2 bases and J gave up 7 bases, with 9 bases separating them. CDR3 sequence: CASSETQENEQFF. The CDR3 DNA reads TGTGCCAGCAGTGAAACACAGGAGAATGAGCAGTTCTTC.

The J gene is TRBJ2-1, the V gene TRBV10-3, with 7 bases that match TRBD1. V dropped 9 bases and J dropped 5; count of bases not matched to a gene: 10. Per the germline V gene, CDR1 is ENHRY and CDR2 is SYGVKD. There are 14 residues in the CDR3. The CDR3 DNA is TGTGCCATTTCCAGGGACAGTCAAAACAATGAGCAGTTCTTC. Residues: CAISRDSQNNEQFF.

Here the CDR3 reads CASSLGTDPDTQYF. Written as DNA, the CDR3 is TGTGCCAGCAGCTTAGGGACAGATCCAGATACGCAGTATTTT. The rearrangement links TRBV13 to TRBJ2-3, with D perhaps matching TRBD1 (5 bases). Trimming left V 0 bases short and J 4 bases short, with 8 bases between. The CDR3 extends over 14 amino acids. Germline V gene lookup returns CDR1 PRHDT and CDR2 FYEKMQ (reference sequence). Full variable domain (rest looked up from reference TRBV13 and TRBJ2-3): AAGVIQSPRHLIKEKRETATLKCYPIPRHDTVYWYQQGPGQDPQFLISFYEKMQSDKGSIPDRFSAQQFSDYHSELNMSSLELGDSALYFCASSLGTDPDTQYFGPGTRLTVL.

This clone appeared once. The rearrangement uses TRBV27 and TRBJ2-1; tentatively, D is TRBD2 (5 bases). The V gene's germline CDR1 is MNHEY and CDR2 SMNVEV (reference sequence). This CDR3 is 15 amino acids long. Trimming took off 2 bases at V and 0 bases at J, with 8 bases between the two ends. CDR3: CASSLIGSSYNEQFF. The DNA for the CDR3 is TGTGCCAGCAGTTTAATAGGGAGCTCCTACAATGAGCAGTTCTTC.

The CDR3 coding sequence is TGTGCCAGCAGCTTAGATATCCAGCGGGCTAACACCGGGGAGCTGTTTTTT. Translated, it gives CASSLDIQRANTGELFF. The chain joins TRBV11-3 to TRBJ2-2; perhaps TRBD2 as D (6 bases). In germline, CDR1 is SGHNT, CDR2 YENEEA. CDR3 size: 17 residues. Trimming removed 0 bases from V and 2 bases from J, with 13 bases in between.

This chain connects TRBV19 to TRBJ2-1; the D is unclear. CDR1 LNHDA and CDR2 SQIVND come from the germline V gene (reference sequence). The CDR3 extends over 14 amino acids. V lost 4 bases and J lost 0, with 7 bases in between. CDR3 nucleotides: TGTGCCAGTAGTACGTACACCTCCTACAATGAGCAGTTCTTC. Protein product: CASSTYTSYNEQFF.

The chain couples TRBV15 to TRBJ2-1; TRBD2 might be the D (6 bases). The V gene's germline CDR1 is LNHNV and CDR2 YYDKDF (reference sequence). The germline V and J ends were trimmed by 1 base and 1 base, with 8 bases remaining between them. This CDR3 region has 15 residues. CDR3 DNA: TGTGCCACCAGCAGAGCCGGGACTTCCTACAATGAGCAGTTCTTC. Translating gives CATSRAGTSYNEQFF. Together with reference TRBV15 and TRBJ2-1, the CDR3 gives the full variable domain: DAMVIQNPRYQVTQFGKPVTLSCSQTLNHNVMYWYQQKSSQAPKLLFHYYDKDFNNEADTPDNFQSRRPNTSFCFLDIRSPGLGDTAMYLCATSRAGTSYNEQFFGPGTRLTVL.

The table lists this clone with a count of one. The chain recombines TRBV28 with TRBJ1-5, with 10 bases lining up with TRBD1. Trimming took 5 bases from V and 0 from J; bases not matched to a gene: 10. CDR3 size: 18 residues. Germline V gene data show CDR1 as MDHEN and CDR2 as SYDVKM. The chain's CDR3 is CASSPGQGRVNSNQPQHF. The CDR3 DNA is TGTGCCAGCAGTCCGGGACAGGGGAGGGTAAATAGCAATCAGCCCCAGCATTTT.

CDR3 residues: CASSRSGTADTQYF. In nucleotides, the CDR3 is TGTGCCAGCAGCCGTAGCGGGACAGCAGATACGCAGTATTTT. The chain couples TRBV7-8 to TRBJ2-3; a weak D match, TRBD2 (8 bases). This CDR3 spans 14 amino acids. V lost 5 bases, J lost 4 bases, and 13 bases lay in between. Germline CDR1 SGHVS, CDR2 FQNEAQ.

The CDR3 DNA reads as TGTGCCAGCAGACTTGACAGGGGGGCTAGCGGGATTTCATATGAGCAGTTCTTC. Residues: CASRLDRGASGISYEQFF. The chain has TRBV28 and TRBJ2-1; D possibly uses TRBD1 or TRBD2 (9 bases each). Trimming shortened V by 6 bases and J by 8 bases, and 29 bases separated the two germline ends. CDR1 MDHEN and CDR2 SYDVKM come from the germline V gene. The CDR3 runs 18 residues. Using reference TRBV28 and TRBJ2-1 for the parts outside the CDR3, the full variable domain is DVKVTQSSRYLVKRTGEKVFLECVQDMDHENMFWYRQDPGLGLRLIYFSYDVKMKEKGDIPEGYSVSREKKERFSLILESASTNQTSMYLCASRLDRGASGISYEQFFGPGTRLTVL.

The V and J genes are TRBV5-1 and TRBJ1-4; 8 nucleotides line up with TRBD1. V lost 6 bases and J lost 0; bases outside the gene matches: 7. Per germline, CDR1 SGHRS and CDR2 YFSETQ. This CDR3 spans 16 amino acids. The CDR3 DNA is TGCGCCAGCACTCCGGGACAGGTTGCAACTAATGAAAAACTGTTTTTT. It yields the protein CASTPGQVATNEKLFF.

The chain couples TRBV10-1 to TRBJ2-7; perhaps TRBD2 as D (5 bases). The CDR3 spans 16 residues. The V end lost 0 bases, the J end lost 5 bases, and 17 bases lay between the germline ends. Germline V gene data show CDR1 as WNHNN and CDR2 as SYGVQD (reference sequence). CDR3 nucleotides: TGCGCCAGCAGTGAGTCTTTCGGACTCCGGACGGACGAGCAGTACTTC. Encoded protein: CASSESFGLRTDEQYF.

A word on this clone: The germline gene is not matched at one end of the junction; a read error may be the cause. The rearrangement links TRBV14 to TRBJ2-7, with 7 bases matching TRBD2. The CDR3 has 13 amino acids. Germline V gene lookup returns CDR1 SGHDN and CDR2 FVKESK. The CDR3 DNA reads TGTGCCAGCAGCCCTGTCGGGCTTAGCGGGCAAGAATTC. Translation gives CASSPVGLSGQEF.

The V gene is TRBV3-1 (or the pseudogene TRBV3-2), the J gene TRBJ2-2; D is unclear. Germline-derived CDR1 and CDR2 are LGHDT and YNNKEL (reference sequence). V lost 2 bases and J lost 6, with 7 bases in between. The CDR3 is 13 residues long. The CDR3 loop reads CASSQLSPGELFF. CDR3 sequence (DNA): TGTGCCAGCAGCCAATTAAGCCCCGGGGAGCTGTTTTTT.

The sample holds a few counts of this clone. The chain joins TRBV10-1 to TRBJ2-7; 7 bases agree with TRBD2. V trimming: 9 bases; J trimming: 5 bases; junction bases outside the gene matches: 19. Germline V CDR1 and CDR2: WNHNN, SYGVQD (reference sequence). This CDR3 has 16 residues. CDR3 DNA: TGCGCCAGAGATCGGGCTCTTAGCGGGCTCCTAAACGAGCAGTACTTC. Translating it yields CARDRALSGLLNEQYF.

This clone showed up just a few times. The chain uses TRBV3-1 (or the pseudogene TRBV3-2) and TRBJ2-7; unclear D gene. The CDR3 sequence is 15 residues long. Germline V gene sequence: CDR1 LGHDT, CDR2 YNNKEL (reference sequence). The V end was cut by 1 base, the J end by 3 bases, with 13 bases between. The CDR3 reads CASSQARDWYYEQYF. CDR3 nucleotides: TGTGCCAGCAGCCAAGCACGTGACTGGTACTACGAGCAGTACTTC.

This chain connects TRBV30 to TRBJ2-2; no firm D call. From germline, CDR1 is GTSNPN and CDR2 SVGIG (reference sequence). CDR3 length: 13 residues. V lost 2 bases and J 6 bases, leaving 10 bases between the germline ends. This chain's CDR3 is CAWSKSVAGELFF. As DNA, the CDR3 is TGTGCCTGGAGTAAGTCAGTGGCCGGGGAGCTGTTTTTT.